This T cell receptor beta chain is drawn from a study of T cells in Graves' hyperthyroidism and ophthalmopathy (dated by TCRdb to the late 2010s). General notes on the study: Peripheral blood samples were taken at the time of initial diagnosis, prior to any treatment. TCR V-J signatures able to tell the groups apart were searched for in a discovery cohort of more than 90 patients, of whom 40 to 45 had Graves' ophthalmopathy and more than 55 had stable Graves' hyperthyroidism. An independent validation cohort of around 20 hyperthyroidism patients and roughly 16 patients who later progressed to ophthalmopathy tested prospective prediction of ophthalmopathy. For training and testing, the 80 to 100 patients in the discovery cohort were randomly divided in a 7:3 ratio. Thyroid tissue and blood T-cell repertoires from over 5 Graves' hyperthyroidism patients were also compared in the study. Once sampling was done, hyperthyroidism patients were given methimazole at a starting dose of 30 mg daily, whereas ophthalmopathy patients were given high-dose intravenous methylprednisolone. According to the paper, TCR Vbeta CDR3 sequencing was carried out on 135 peripheral blood samples, which came from 40 to 45 ophthalmopathy, around 75 hyperthyroidism and roughly 17 progressor patients. Study-wide findings and limitations: No statistical method was used to fix the sample size in advance, and group allocation was not hidden from the investigators. In validation, the model predicted progression to ophthalmopathy with around 71% sensitivity and around 72% specificity, a median of about 6 months before onset. A model built on a 13 V-J signature distinguished ophthalmopathy from stable hyperthyroidism, reaching about 88% sensitivity and 81.08% specificity in cross-validation and 80%/75% in testing. Most expanded thyroid clonotypes (frequency above 0.001) were also detected in blood, suggesting blood repertoires may reflect thyroid immune responses.

In this sample, this clonotype turned up many times. It has no known antigen specificity. No qualities accompany the bases; no much larger clone lies one base away. Amplification of TCR beta CDR3 regions was carried out from RNA transcripts. For the first round of RT-PCR on the TCR CDR3, the HTBI primer set was used together with the Qiagen OneStep RT-PCR kit. The libraries were constructed in a second round of multiplex PCR and then size-selected and purified. Libraries were sequenced paired-end with 100 bp reads on an Illumina HiSeq2000. The study's own analysis went as follows. SOAPnuke was used to process the raw data, removing reads that contained adapters or uncalled bases, had a mean Phred below 15, or lacked an exact match to the constant primer or identifier. COPE v1.2.5 was used to merge the high-quality paired reads, and each unique nucleotide sequence was defined as a clonotype. MiTCR v1.1 was used to align clonotypes to the IMGT TRBV, TRBD and TRBJ reference segments. The analysis included only V-J combinations with a frequency above 0.0001, which together covered around 99% of the repertoires. The TCS score was defined as F50 (clonal expansion) divided by E x V (chaos), with BLOSUM62-based TCRdist calculated between CDR3 peptides within each V-J. Welch's t-statistics and random forest reduced fewer than 600 V-J features to about 13, which were used in a naive Bayes classifier (R e1071). TCRdb reanalyzed the raw reads on its own, using fastp at Q25 for trimming and MiXCR for clone calling, and kept in-frame beta chains. Rows with one shared CDR3 protein collapse into an entry with the most common genes and DNA. The V and J calls reflect TCRdb's pipeline rather than the authors' work. This sample has 20,000 to 30,000 distinct CDR3 sequences in its table, and around 40% of those were observed once. Of the sample, 10% to 13% is held by the ten largest clones.

Based on the germline V gene, the CDR1 and CDR2 sequences are SGDLS and YYNGEE. Reading from cysteine to phenylalanine, the CDR3 counts 16 amino acids. Here the CDR3 DNA is all that survives: 48 bases in frame from base 1. V ends up 3 bases short and J 7 bases short, with an unmatched junction base count of 8. A patient counted as having stable Graves' hyperthyroidism if no progression to ophthalmopathy occurred over 18 months of follow-up. The hyperthyroidism patients were between 18 and 65 years old and newly diagnosed, with a disease duration of less than 2 months. Any patient with an uncontrolled infection, another autoimmune disease, pregnancy or lactation was excluded. Diagnoses were established on the basis of clinical symptoms, serum thyroxine and TRAb, thyroid ultrasound, and orbital computed tomography. Ficoll-Paque density gradient centrifugation was used to isolate PBMCs from about 9 ml of fresh peripheral blood. Total RNA was extracted with Trizol reagent, and quality was checked on an Agilent 2100 Bioanalyzer.

The receptor was isolated from a woman aged 25 to 39 with Graves' hyperthyroidism. Source material: blood. This sequence uses TRBV9 and TRBJ2-1; the central 12 bases match TRBD2. The sequenced DNA is TGTGCCAGCAGCGACCCGACTAGCGGGAGACTGAATGAGCAGTTCTTC. It is translated as CASSDPTSGRLNEQFF.